These T cell receptor beta chains were read from a single sample in a study of T-cell reconstitution after alpha-beta-depleted transplantation in children. MiXCR, applied by TCRdb to the PCR reads, yields one record per CDR3 protein. The sample lists just over 950,000 distinct CDR3 sequences, around 30% seen once, with over 25% in the top ten. The source material was PBMCs, mostly from graft donor cells, sampled 360 days after TCRalphabeta/CD19-depleted stem cell transplant. These receptors originate from a boy under two years old who had a stem cell transplant for SCID, so the T cells may come from the graft donor. The CDR3 runs from the conserved cysteine through the conserved F or W. A D gene is named only where the DNA matches it firmly. Rows may omit the clone size; those that give it use once, few, many or a size class.

CDR3 protein: CASSPLQGNTEAFF
V gene: TRBV5-1
clone size: NA
J gene: TRBJ1-1
D gene: NA
CDR3 length: 14

CDR3 protein: CASSHPPGGGEQYF
V gene: TRBV28
clone size: NA
J gene: TRBJ2-7
D gene: NA
CDR3 length: 14

CDR3 protein: CASSLSQGQGRVEQYF
V gene: TRBV5-1
clone size: NA
J gene: TRBJ2-7
D gene: TRBD1
CDR3 length: 16

CDR3 protein: CSVDRGGPSYNEQFF
V gene: TRBV29-1
clone size: NA
J gene: TRBJ2-1
D gene: NA
CDR3 length: 15

CDR3 protein: CASSLAPAGLGYTF
V gene: TRBV27
clone size: few
J gene: TRBJ1-2
D gene: NA
CDR3 length: 14

CDR3 protein: CASSQVPGLGLLTGSTDTQYF
V gene: TRBV4-2
clone size: few
J gene: TRBJ2-3
D gene: NA
CDR3 length: 21

CDR3 protein: CASSRDYEQYF
V gene: TRBV5-1
clone size: many
J gene: TRBJ2-7
D gene: NA
CDR3 length: 11

CDR3 protein: CSAQDRVAYGYTF
V gene: TRBV29-1
clone size: few
J gene: TRBJ1-2
D gene: TRBD1
CDR3 length: 13

CDR3 protein: CASSLEPWGEQFF
V gene: TRBV5-1
clone size: NA
J gene: TRBJ2-1
D gene: NA
CDR3 length: 13

CDR3 protein: CSAKPTGPDGELFF
V gene: TRBV20-1
clone size: NA
J gene: TRBJ2-2
D gene: NA
CDR3 length: 14

CDR3 protein: CASALDRAYEQYF
V gene: TRBV12-5
clone size: NA
J gene: TRBJ2-7
D gene: TRBD1
CDR3 length: 13

CDR3 protein: CATSRQGQYTEAFF
V gene: TRBV15
clone size: NA
J gene: TRBJ1-1
D gene: TRBD1
CDR3 length: 14

CDR3 protein: CASSHTGTLTNNEQFF
V gene: TRBV7-2
clone size: NA
J gene: TRBJ2-1
D gene: NA
CDR3 length: 16

CDR3 protein: CASSRTDRGLGAFF
V gene: TRBV12-3/TRBV12-4
clone size: NA
J gene: TRBJ1-1
D gene: TRBD1
CDR3 length: 14

CDR3 protein: CASRVNLRRNTEAFF
V gene: TRBV6-2/TRBV6-3
clone size: NA
J gene: TRBJ1-1
D gene: NA
CDR3 length: 15

CDR3 protein: CASRGKDTEAFF
V gene: TRBV7-9
clone size: NA
J gene: TRBJ1-1
D gene: NA
CDR3 length: 12

CDR3 protein: CASSTGTRWTVQYF
V gene: TRBV12-3/TRBV12-4
clone size: NA
J gene: TRBJ2-5
D gene: TRBD2
CDR3 length: 14

CDR3 protein: CASSLIRGETQYF
V gene: TRBV27
clone size: NA
J gene: TRBJ2-5
D gene: NA
CDR3 length: 13

CDR3 protein: CASSEAHHGNQPQHF
V gene: TRBV2
clone size: NA
J gene: TRBJ1-5
D gene: NA
CDR3 length: 15

CDR3 protein: CSSQVGGTQYF
V gene: TRBV29-1
clone size: few
J gene: TRBJ2-3
D gene: NA
CDR3 length: 11

CDR3 protein: CATSRKIAGTSTDTQYF
V gene: TRBV15
clone size: NA
J gene: TRBJ2-3
D gene: TRBD2
CDR3 length: 17

CDR3 protein: CASSLDTGVMNTEAFF
V gene: TRBV5-1
clone size: few
J gene: TRBJ1-1
D gene: TRBD1
CDR3 length: 16

CDR3 protein: CASSDQGTRFDEQFF
V gene: TRBV25-1
clone size: NA
J gene: TRBJ2-1
D gene: NA
CDR3 length: 15

CDR3 protein: CSARFPGLQETQYF
V gene: TRBV20-1
clone size: many
J gene: TRBJ2-5
D gene: NA
CDR3 length: 14

CDR3 protein: CSAREGSTGELFF
V gene: TRBV20-1
clone size: few
J gene: TRBJ2-2
D gene: NA
CDR3 length: 13

CDR3 protein: CASSPTGSGEQFF
V gene: TRBV5-1
clone size: few
J gene: TRBJ2-1
D gene: NA
CDR3 length: 13

CDR3 protein: CSAFDRGGDTEAFF
V gene: TRBV20-1
clone size: NA
J gene: TRBJ1-1
D gene: TRBD1
CDR3 length: 14

CDR3 protein: CASSQGGEGRGETQYF
V gene: TRBV14
clone size: NA
J gene: TRBJ2-5
D gene: NA
CDR3 length: 16

CDR3 protein: CASSLGRGRRGTDTQYF
V gene: TRBV7-2
clone size: NA
J gene: TRBJ2-3
D gene: NA
CDR3 length: 17

CDR3 protein: CASSQGPSREQYF
V gene: TRBV4-1
clone size: NA
J gene: TRBJ2-7
D gene: NA
CDR3 length: 13

CDR3 protein: CATSILRYNEQFF
V gene: TRBV15
clone size: few
J gene: TRBJ2-1
D gene: NA
CDR3 length: 13

CDR3 protein: CSARGWGENTGELFF
V gene: TRBV20-1
clone size: NA
J gene: TRBJ2-2
D gene: NA
CDR3 length: 15

CDR3 protein: CAISESGGIGELFF
V gene: TRBV10-3
clone size: NA
J gene: TRBJ2-2
D gene: NA
CDR3 length: 14

CDR3 protein: CASSQEGPTNEKLFF
V gene: TRBV4-3
clone size: NA
J gene: TRBJ1-4
D gene: NA
CDR3 length: 15

CDR3 protein: CASRIAGMVDTQYF
V gene: TRBV12-3/TRBV12-4
clone size: NA
J gene: TRBJ2-3
D gene: TRBD2
CDR3 length: 14

CDR3 protein: CASTGTVNYGYTF
V gene: TRBV6-6
clone size: few
J gene: TRBJ1-2
D gene: NA
CDR3 length: 13

CDR3 protein: CASAARYEQYF
V gene: TRBV7-9
clone size: few
J gene: TRBJ2-7
D gene: NA
CDR3 length: 11

CDR3 protein: CASSYTRLRTEAFF
V gene: TRBV6-2/TRBV6-3
clone size: few
J gene: TRBJ1-1
D gene: NA
CDR3 length: 14

CDR3 protein: CAISQTGTGDEQYF
V gene: TRBV10-3
clone size: few
J gene: TRBJ2-7
D gene: TRBD1
CDR3 length: 14

CDR3 protein: CASSPHPGVYEQYF
V gene: TRBV18
clone size: NA
J gene: TRBJ2-7
D gene: NA
CDR3 length: 14

CDR3 protein: CASSLVAGGVETQYF
V gene: TRBV5-1
clone size: NA
J gene: TRBJ2-5
D gene: TRBD2
CDR3 length: 15

CDR3 protein: CASSATGTAYEQYF
V gene: TRBV5-1
clone size: few
J gene: TRBJ2-7
D gene: TRBD1
CDR3 length: 14

CDR3 protein: CRAREPRTYNEQFF
V gene: TRBV20-1
clone size: NA
J gene: TRBJ2-1
D gene: NA
CDR3 length: 14